The sequence of this T cell receptor (beta chain) was determined in a study of regulatory T cells in long-lasting Graves disease. Points from the study as a whole: New patients shared fewer public clonotypes (roughly 910) than persistent patients did (approximately 3,000).

There are many counts of this clonotype. Its matching antigen is unknown. Germline-derived CDR1 and CDR2 are MDHEN and SYDVKM. This CDR3 comprises 15 residues. Trimming stripped 4 bases from V and 3 bases from J, with 15 bases between. Building of the TCR beta libraries involved iRepertoire HTBI primers and Arm-PCR of CDR3 regions. TCRdb independently ran MiXCR on the multiplex PCR reads; one entry per CDR3 protein. The table lists about 400,000 distinct CDR3 sequences, 15% to 19% of them singletons. Time point in this sample: newly diagnosed GD, antithyroid drugs for less than 3 months. Making the TCR library involved RNA that had been extracted from PBMCs. The patients included were those that came from an endocrinology department in Xi'an, China. Roughly 10 milliliters of peripheral blood were taken and placed in EDTA tubes.

The TCR comes from a female donor with Graves disease. The source material was peripheral blood mononuclear cells (PBMCs), sampled at new diagnosis, from a patient treated with antithyroid drugs. V and J are TRBV28 and TRBJ1-1; the D is unclear. Here the CDR3 DNA reads TGTGCCAGCAGTTCCTCGGGGAAGTGGGACACTGAAGCTTTCTTT. This sequence encodes CASSSSGKWDTEAFF.